The 11 T cell receptor beta chains below were found in one sample sequenced in a study of cytomegalovirus exposure and HLA in healthy donors. A multiplex PCR was run with 60 Vbeta primers and 13 Jbeta primers. Sequenced by immunoSEQ multiplex PCR; TCRdb stores in-frame clones only, minus some. In the table there are about 130,000 clones, 73% of which are singletons. The material sequenced was PBMCs. The receptors here all came from a woman aged 40-49 years in good health and CMV-seropositive.

The count of this clone is one. The chain links TRBV5-8 to TRBJ1-3, with TRBD1 matching over 11 bases. CDR3 length equals 15 residues. In germline, CDR1 is SGHTS, CDR2 YDEGEE. V lost 4 bases, J lost 4 bases, and 4 bases stayed unmatched. The CDR3 sequence is CASSLDRGPGNTIYF. CDR3 nucleotides: TGTGCCAGCAGCCTGGACAGGGGGCCGGGAAACACCATATATTTT.

The V call is TRBV7-2, the J call TRBJ1-2; a weak D match, TRBD1 (6 bases). Germline loops: CDR1 SGHTA, CDR2 FQGNSA. V was cut by 5 bases and J by 6 bases, with 22 bases left in between. The CDR3 spans 16 residues. This CDR3 reads CASSPERVRGRDGYTF. The CDR3 DNA reads TGTGCCAGCAGCCCAGAGCGCGTCAGGGGAAGGGATGGCTACACCTTC. The full variable domain, its missing parts supplied by reference TRBV7-2 and TRBJ1-2, is GAGVSQSPSNKVTEKGKDVELRCDPISGHTALYWYRQSLGQGLEFLIYFQGNSAPDKSGLPSDRFSAERTGGSVSTLTIQRTQQEDSAVYLCASSPERVRGRDGYTFGSGTRLTVV.

The rearrangement links TRBV11-2 to TRBJ2-5, with 11 bases that match TRBD2. Losses at the gene ends were 5 bases for V and 5 bases for J; bases not matched to a gene: 7. From germline, CDR1 is SGHAT and CDR2 FQNNGV. CDR3 size: 15 residues. In nucleotides, the CDR3 is TGTGCCAGCAGCGTTAGCGGGAGGGCCGGGGAGACCCAGTACTTC. Protein sequence: CASSVSGRAGETQYF.

This clone was counted a single time. V is TRBV10-3 and J is TRBJ2-1, with TRBD2 matching 7 bases. Trimming took 6 bases from V and 5 from J; bases not matched to a gene: 10. CDR1 and CDR2 (germline): ENHRY, SYGVKD. This CDR3 contains 15 residues. The CDR3 loop reads CAIRNFAGVDNEQFF. In DNA form, the CDR3 reads TGTGCCATCAGAAATTTCGCGGGAGTAGACAATGAGCAGTTCTTC.

The rearrangement uses TRBV7-9 and TRBJ2-5, with TRBD2 matching over 15 bases. The CDR3 has 18 residues. Looked up from germline, CDR1 is SEHNR and CDR2 is FQNEAQ (reference sequence). J gave up 1 base and V 2 bases, and 5 bases lay outside the gene matches. The CDR3, as DNA: TGTGCCAGCAGCTTACCGGGACTAGCGGGGGGCAGCCAAGAGACCCAGTACTTC. This encodes CASSLPGLAGGSQETQYF.

This chain connects TRBV15 to TRBJ2-7; D gene unclear. The V gene lost 1 base and the J gene lost 2 bases, with 9 bases spanning the gap. The germline V gene encodes CDR1 LNHNV and CDR2 YYDKDF (reference sequence). The CDR3 runs 14 residues. In DNA form, the CDR3 reads TGTGCCACCAGCAGAGCCCGAGGTCCCTACGAGCAGTACTTC. Its translation: CATSRARGPYEQYF.

This clone has just a few counts. The germline gene is not matched at one end of the junction; a read error may be the cause. The genes are TRBV7-9 and TRBJ2-6; TRBD1 is a possible D gene (6 bases). Germline values: CDR1 SEHNR, CDR2 FQNEAQ (reference sequence). This CDR3 is built from 16 residues. The CDR3 DNA follows: TGCGCCAGCAGCCAAGAACAGGGCACTGGGGCCAACGTCCTGACTTTC. Residues: CASSQEQGTGANVLTF.

Details on this clone: The sample contains more than one DNA sequence encoding this CDR3. The CDR3 here is CASSERTGLGSGNTIYF. CDR3 nucleotide sequence: TGTGCCAGCAGCGAACGAACAGGGTTAGGTTCTGGAAACACCATATATTTT. This chain connects TRBV9 to TRBJ1-3; D perhaps matches TRBD1 (6 bases). This CDR3 is 17 amino acids long. The V gene's germline CDR1 is SGDLS and CDR2 YYNGEE. V was trimmed by 3 bases and J by 1 base, leaving 17 bases between them.

V is TRBV28 and J is TRBJ2-1; D is perhaps TRBD2 (6 bases). This CDR3 contains 14 residues. The V and J ends lost 6 bases and 7 bases respectively, with 16 bases between them. Per germline, CDR1 MDHEN and CDR2 SYDVKM. As DNA, the CDR3 is TGTGCCAGCAGCCCCCCGGGACTTAGGAATGAGCAGTTCTTC. Translating gives CASSPPGLRNEQFF.

About this clone itself: One end of the junction does not line up with germline, which may come from a read error. This chain connects TRBV7-8 to TRBJ2-7, with 10 bases fitting TRBD2. The CDR3 covers 17 residues. In germline, CDR1 is SGHVS, CDR2 FQNEAQ. The CDR3 DNA follows: TGTGCCAGCAGCTTAGCGTCTAGCGGGAGCATGGGTTACGGGCAGTACTTC. It specifies CASSLASSGSMGYGQYF.

The V call is TRBV27, the J call TRBJ1-2; maybe TRBD1 (5 bases). Germline V gene lookup returns CDR1 MNHEY and CDR2 SMNVEV (reference sequence). Trimming took off 5 bases at V and 8 bases at J, with 15 bases between the two ends. CDR3 size: 13 residues. The CDR3 DNA reads as TGTGCCAGCAGTCCAGGGATGGGCTACGGCTACACCTTC. Residues: CASSPGMGYGYTF.